This T cell receptor beta chain originates from a study of blood T cell repertoires in COVID-19. Across the study: The cDNA or gDNA used as material had been derived from T cells, B-cell-depleted T cells, or PBMCs.

Per the authors' pipeline: Amplified reference gene primers provided the basis for estimating nucleated cell counts. This table comes from immunoSEQ multiplex PCR, and its TCRdb copy is limited to in-frame clones, with some not included. V, J and clone size are those of that table, while D and trimming were read from the DNA. The repertoire holds some 40,000 clones, approximately 90% seen once, with roughly 2.2% in the top ten. Germline CDR1 LNHDA, CDR2 SQIVND (reference sequence). The V gene end was trimmed by 1 base and the J gene end by 8 bases; junction bases not matched to a gene: 7. The CDR3 extends over 15 amino acids.

The sample comprised peripheral blood. The rearrangement uses TRBV19 and TRBJ2-1, with 8 bases aligning to TRBD1. The sequence was collected from a man aged 45-65 years with active COVID-19. The CDR3 DNA sequence: TGTGCCAGTAGTATAGGGGACAGGCCGCCTGATGAGCAGTTCTTC. Residues: CASSIGDRPPDEQFF.